The rows below give T cell receptor beta chains drawn from one sample of a study of cytomegalovirus exposure and HLA in healthy donors. The table came from immunoSEQ multiplex PCR; TCRdb's copy has only in-frame clones and leaves some out. The sample holds 71,000 or so clones, 85% to 95% seen once. The sample was PBMCs. Every receptor here comes from a woman under 30 in good health and CMV-seronegative. The CDR3 runs from the conserved cysteine through the conserved F or W. D genes are given only for firm matches.

J gene	D gene	V gene	CDR3 DNA	CDR3 protein
TRBJ1-2	.	TRBV28	TGTGCCAGCAGTGTAACAGGTTCCTATGGCTACACCTTC	CASSVTGSYGYTF
TRBJ2-3	TRBD2	TRBV10-3	TGTGCCATCAGCACCCGTGAGGCGGGGGGCACAGATACGCAGTATTTT	CAISTREAGGTDTQYF
TRBJ1-2	.	TRBV10-2	TGCGCCAGCTCCCCTGGACAGTTCTATGGCTACACCTTC	CASSPGQFYGYTF
TRBJ2-1	TRBD2	TRBV5-1	TGCGCCAGCAGCTTAAGCGGGGACTCCTACAATGAGCAGTTCTTC	CASSLSGDSYNEQFF
TRBJ2-3	TRBD1	TRBV6-1	TGTGCCAGCAGTGATCTCAGGGGGTGGGCAGATACGCAGTATTTT	CASSDLRGWADTQYF
TRBJ1-1	.	TRBV7-3	TGTGCCAGCAGCTTTGAGGGGAACACTGAAGCTTTCTTT	CASSFEGNTEAFF
TRBJ2-7	TRBD1	TRBV28	TGTGCCAGCACCGTGGGACAGGGGTTCTCCTACGAGCAGTACTTC	CASTVGQGFSYEQYF
TRBJ2-7	.	TRBV6-1	TGTGCCAGCAGTGTGGGGCTCAGAACCTACGAGCAGTACTTC	CASSVGLRTYEQYF
TRBJ1-2	TRBD1	TRBV19	TGTGCCAGTAGGGACAGGGGGCTGGAAGGCTACACCTTC	CASRDRGLEGYTF
TRBJ1-5	.	TRBV19	TGTGCCAGTAGTATAGTTGGGACATTAAACAATCAGCCCCAGCATTTT	CASSIVGTLNNQPQHF
TRBJ1-6	.	TRBV7-9	TGTGCACTCCTAACGGGGGATAATTCACCCCTCCACTTT	CALLTGDNSPLHF
TRBJ2-2	TRBD1	TRBV11-2	TGTGCCAGCAGAGGACAGGGGGTTGGCGGGGAGCTGTTTTTT	CASRGQGVGGELFF
TRBJ2-3	.	TRBV9	TGTGCCAGCAGCCCTCAGGTGGGTGCAGATACGCAGTATTTT	CASSPQVGADTQYF
TRBJ2-1	TRBD2	TRBV5-1	TGCGCCAGCAGAGAATATCCCGGGACTAGCGGGCCCAGCGAGCAGTTCTTC	CASREYPGTSGPSEQFF
TRBJ2-7	TRBD2	TRBV2	TGTGCCAGCAGTAGGACTAGCGGGTTACCCTACGAGCAGTACTTC	CASSRTSGLPYEQYF
TRBJ2-3	TRBD2	TRBV2	TGTGCCATAACCCTAGCGGGAAGGGGGGAAGATACGCAGTATTTT	CAITLAGRGEDTQYF
TRBJ1-2	TRBD1	TRBV4-2	TGTGCCAGCAGCCAATTGACAGGGGAACGTGGCTACACCTTC	CASSQLTGERGYTF
TRBJ1-4	TRBD1	TRBV7-9	TGTGCCAGCAGCCCCGGGACAGGGATTGAAAAACTGTTTTTT	CASSPGTGIEKLFF
TRBJ1-2	.	TRBV28	TGTGCCAGCAGCCCCCCGGGATTCTATGGCTACACCTTC	CASSPPGFYGYTF
TRBJ2-7	TRBD1	TRBV7-9	TGTGCCAGCAGTTCGCCGGGACAGGGGGCCCGCTCCTACGAGCAGTACTTC	CASSSPGQGARSYEQYF
TRBJ1-5	.	TRBV18	TGTGCCAGCTCACCCTCTTGGGAGAGCAATCAGCCCCAGCATTTT	CASSPSWESNQPQHF